This T cell receptor (beta chain) originates from a study of CD4 T cells in relation to SARS-CoV-2 and coronaviruses (dated by TCRdb to about 2021). About the investigation overall: In the ViraFEST assay, PBMCs were grown with antigen for 9 to 10 days, and TCR beta CDR3s were then sequenced to identify antigen-specific clonal expansions. The negative reference condition was either a culture with an HIV-1 Nef peptide pool or a culture with no peptide. Shared crossreactive spike epitopes were mapped to their HLA restriction using patient-derived lymphoblastoid cell lines. A different TCR-beta assay, based on Illumina, was used to sequence expansion assays from other donors in the study. The study assessed, at the TCR clonotype level, memory CD4+ T cell crossreactivity between SARS-CoV-2 and common cold coronavirus spike proteins. Samples from three pre-COVID donors and the naive versus memory experiments were sequenced with the Adaptive Biotechnologies TCR-sequencing kit; other data were Illumina-based.

As for this clone: There is no known antigen for this receptor. No quality values exist for individual bases; no much larger clone is one base distant.

CD4+ T cells from unexposed donors were collected before the COVID-19 pandemic (2011-2018). The EasySep CD4+ T cell isolation kit was used to isolate CD4+ T cells once the cultures had run for nine to eleven days. As cell number allowed, CD4+ T cells from unexposed donors were tested for reactivity to SARS-CoV-2 S and N and to four common cold coronavirus spike pools. Each well received over 1.5 million PBMCs, cultured in IMDM supplemented with approximately 5.3% human AB serum and approximately 9.7 IU/ml IL-2. Half of the culture medium was replaced with fresh IL-2-containing medium on days 3 and 7. In general, every peptide culture condition was set up in three replicate wells. The leukapheresis product used for the unexposed donors was purchased from a commercial source. Ficoll-Paque PLUS gradient centrifugation was used to isolate PBMCs from leukapheresis product or whole blood. PBMCs were either cryopreserved at -140 degrees C or used fresh in the expansion assay. The QIAamp Micro DNA Kit was used to extract genomic DNA from the CD4+ T cells.

There are 13 amino acids in the CDR3, from cysteine to phenylalanine inclusive. Only the CDR3 DNA is retained, 39 bases long and in frame from the first base. CDR1 and CDR2 (LNHDA, SQIVND) derive from the germline V gene (reference sequence). Between the V and J ends, shortened by 7 bases and 1 base respectively, the junction contains 10 bases. The library was built by means of the immunoSEQ multiplex PCR assay. The original pipeline was this. Preprocessing removed nonproductive sequences and CDR3s not starting with C, not ending with F or W, or shorter than 7 amino acids. The MANAFEST web app was used to call antigen-specific clonotypes on the basis of expansion compared with the reference and with other culture wells. To be counted as positive, a clone had to show significant expansion compared with the reference culture, at an FDR below 0.05, in 2 of 3 replicate wells. Positive clones also required significant expansion versus all other tandem wells and an odds ratio above 5. Pairwise Levenshtein distance, computed with the stringdist R package after three terminal residues were trimmed from each end, was used as the measure of CDR3 homology. The clones in this table, taken by TCRdb from immuneACCESS, are in-frame only. Not every clone is retained; where verified, under half of the shortfall comes from an unresolved V gene, and the cause of the rest is unknown. The V and J calls and clone size come from that table; D and trimming were worked out from the DNA. This sample holds some 22,000 clones; roughly 70% were observed only once. Of the sample, about 15% is held by the ten largest clones.

Results and caveats for the whole study, not just this receptor: Pre-pandemic and post-infection samples were not both contributed by any donor, so tracing of the source of pre-existing responses was limited. In approximately 60% of donors, memory CD4+ clonotypes turned up that crossrecognized SARS-CoV-2 and at least one common cold coronavirus spike. Small numbers of patients and of tested TCRs were a limitation of the study. Crossreactivity analysis was centred on spike protein, so crossreactivity against other viral proteins was not assessed. Significantly weaker SARS-CoV-2-driven expansion was shown by crossreactive clones than by monoreactive clones, consistent with antigenic imprinting.

This sequence originates from a human donor in good health. Sequences were obtained from CD4+ T cells from PBMCs, cultured in vitro. The rearrangement combines TRBV19 with TRBJ1-1, with no reliable assignment of the D segment. CDR3 reads: CASIPDGNTEAFF. The DNA sequence follows: TGTGCCAGTATCCCCGATGGGAACACTGAAGCTTTCTTT.